This TCR beta chain was found in a study of control samples from healthy donors and cancer patients. Data came from immunoSEQ multiplex PCR; TCRdb stores just in-frame clones and leaves some out. The data hold some 150,000 clones, with roughly 94% observed a single time. V gave up 5 bases and J gave up 3 bases; unmatched junction bases: 8. The CDR3 extends over 15 amino acids. Germline CDR1 and CDR2: MDHEN and SYDVKM. V usage is TRBV28 and J usage is TRBJ2-7, with 9 nucleotides matching TRBD1. This TCR came from a man in his 60s with colorectal cancer. Sample: PBMCs. The CDR3 DNA sequence: TGTGCCAGCAGTCCTGGAGGGACAGGGATCTACGAGCAGTACTTC. Translating it yields CASSPGGTGIYEQYF.